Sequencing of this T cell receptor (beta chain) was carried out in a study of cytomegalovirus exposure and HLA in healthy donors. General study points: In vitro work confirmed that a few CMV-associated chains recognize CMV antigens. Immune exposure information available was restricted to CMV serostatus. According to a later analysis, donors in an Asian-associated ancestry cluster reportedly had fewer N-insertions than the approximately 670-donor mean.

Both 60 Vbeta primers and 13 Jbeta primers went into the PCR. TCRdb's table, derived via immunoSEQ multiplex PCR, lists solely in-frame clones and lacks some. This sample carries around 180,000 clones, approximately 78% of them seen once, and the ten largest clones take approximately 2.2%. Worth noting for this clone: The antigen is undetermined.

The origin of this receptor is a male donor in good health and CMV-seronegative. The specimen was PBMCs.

For the CDR3, the DNA is TGTGCCAGCAGTTGGTCAGCGGGATCAGAGACCCAGTACTTC. It codes for CASSWSAGSETQYF. This chain joins TRBV27 and TRBJ2-5; 7 bases align to TRBD2. The CDR3 spans 14 residues. Germline CDR1 and CDR2: MNHEY and SMNVEV (reference sequence). After removal of 4 bases from V and 4 bases from J, the junction contained 6 bases not matched to a gene.